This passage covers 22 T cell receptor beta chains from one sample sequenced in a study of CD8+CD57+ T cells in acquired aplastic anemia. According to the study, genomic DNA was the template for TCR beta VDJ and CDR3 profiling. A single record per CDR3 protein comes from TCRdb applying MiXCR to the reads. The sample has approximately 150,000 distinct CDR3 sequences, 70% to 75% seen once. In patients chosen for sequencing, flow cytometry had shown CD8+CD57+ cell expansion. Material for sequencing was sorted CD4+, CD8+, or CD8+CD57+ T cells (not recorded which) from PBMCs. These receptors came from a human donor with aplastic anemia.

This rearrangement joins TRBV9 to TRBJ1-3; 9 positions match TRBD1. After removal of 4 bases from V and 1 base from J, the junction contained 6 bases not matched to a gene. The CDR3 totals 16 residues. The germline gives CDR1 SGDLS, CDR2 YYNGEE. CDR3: CASSPTGTGSGNTIYF. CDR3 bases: TGTGCCAGCAGCCCAACCGGGACAGGGTCTGGAAACACCATATATTTT.

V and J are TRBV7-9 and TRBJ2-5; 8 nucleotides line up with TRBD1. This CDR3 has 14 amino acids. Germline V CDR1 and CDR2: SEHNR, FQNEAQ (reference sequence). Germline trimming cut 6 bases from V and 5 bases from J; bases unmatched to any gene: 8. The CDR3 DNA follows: TGTGCCAGCAGTTCGACAGGGGTTCTGGAGACCCAGTACTTC. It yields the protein CASSSTGVLETQYF.

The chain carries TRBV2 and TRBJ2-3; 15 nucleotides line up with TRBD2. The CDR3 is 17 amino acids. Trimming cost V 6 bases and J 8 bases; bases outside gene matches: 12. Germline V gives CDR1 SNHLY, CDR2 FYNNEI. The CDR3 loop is CASSFGGLAGGIATQYF. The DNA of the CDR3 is TGTGCCAGCAGCTTCGGGGGACTAGCGGGGGGTATAGCTACGCAGTATTTT.

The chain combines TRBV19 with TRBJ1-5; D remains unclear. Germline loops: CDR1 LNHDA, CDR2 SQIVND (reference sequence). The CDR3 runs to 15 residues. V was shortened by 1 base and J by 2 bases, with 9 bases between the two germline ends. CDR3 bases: TGTGCCAGTAGTATAGGGACGGTGGGCAATCAGCCCCAGCATTTT. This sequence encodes CASSIGTVGNQPQHF.

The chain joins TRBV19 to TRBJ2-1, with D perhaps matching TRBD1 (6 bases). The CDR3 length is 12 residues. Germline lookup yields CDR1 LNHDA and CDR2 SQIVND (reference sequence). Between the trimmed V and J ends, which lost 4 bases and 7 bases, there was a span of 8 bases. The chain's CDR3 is CASSTQGNEQFF. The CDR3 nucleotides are TGTGCCAGTAGTACACAGGGTAATGAGCAGTTCTTC.

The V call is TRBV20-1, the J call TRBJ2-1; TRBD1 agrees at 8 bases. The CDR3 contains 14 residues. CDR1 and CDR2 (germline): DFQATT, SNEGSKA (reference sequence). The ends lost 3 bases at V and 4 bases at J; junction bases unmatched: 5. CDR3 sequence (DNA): TGCAGTGCTAGCCAGGGGGCGAGATACAATGAGCAGTTCTTC. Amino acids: CSASQGARYNEQFF.

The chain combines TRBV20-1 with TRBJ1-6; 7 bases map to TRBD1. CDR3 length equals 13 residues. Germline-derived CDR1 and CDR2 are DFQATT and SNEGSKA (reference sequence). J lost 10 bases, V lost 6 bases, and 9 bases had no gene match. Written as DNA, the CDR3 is TGCAGTGCCCTGACAGGGTTGGAATCACCCCTCCACTTT. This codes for CSALTGLESPLHF.

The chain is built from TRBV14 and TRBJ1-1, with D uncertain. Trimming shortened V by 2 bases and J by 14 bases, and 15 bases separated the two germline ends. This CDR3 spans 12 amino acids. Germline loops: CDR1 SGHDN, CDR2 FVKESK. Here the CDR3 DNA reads TGTGCCAGCAGCCAAACCATCGGCGGAAACTTCTTT. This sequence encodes CASSQTIGGNFF.

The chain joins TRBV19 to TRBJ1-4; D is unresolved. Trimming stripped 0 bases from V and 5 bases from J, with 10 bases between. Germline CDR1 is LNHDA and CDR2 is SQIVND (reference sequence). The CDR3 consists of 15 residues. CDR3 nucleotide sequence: TGTGCCAGTAGTATAGATGTCAAACGAAATGAAAAACTGTTTTTT. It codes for CASSIDVKRNEKLFF.

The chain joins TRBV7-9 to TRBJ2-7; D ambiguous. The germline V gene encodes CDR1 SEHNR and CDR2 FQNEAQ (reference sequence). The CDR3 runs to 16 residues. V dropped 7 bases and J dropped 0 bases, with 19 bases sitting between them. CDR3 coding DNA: TGTGCCAGCACCCCCGAGACACTTTTAGGCTCCTACGAGCAGTACTTC. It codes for CASTPETLLGSYEQYF.

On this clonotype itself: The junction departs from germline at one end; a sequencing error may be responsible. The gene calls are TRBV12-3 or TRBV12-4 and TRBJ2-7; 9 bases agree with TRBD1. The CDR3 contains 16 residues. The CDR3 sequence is CASSLDTGGDSYEQYF. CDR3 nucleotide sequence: TGTGCCAGCAGCTTAGATACAGGGGGCGACTCCTACGAGCAGTACTTC.

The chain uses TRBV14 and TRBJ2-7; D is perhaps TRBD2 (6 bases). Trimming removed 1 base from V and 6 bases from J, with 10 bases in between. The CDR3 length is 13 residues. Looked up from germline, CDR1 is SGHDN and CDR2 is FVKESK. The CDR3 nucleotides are TGTGCCAGCAGCCAAGGACTAGTCTCCGAGCAGTACTTC. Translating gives CASSQGLVSEQYF.

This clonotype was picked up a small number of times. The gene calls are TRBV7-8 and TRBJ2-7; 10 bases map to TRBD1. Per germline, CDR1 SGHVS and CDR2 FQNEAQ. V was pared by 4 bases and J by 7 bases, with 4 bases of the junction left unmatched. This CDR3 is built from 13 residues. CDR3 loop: CASSSDRGREQYF. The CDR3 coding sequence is TGTGCCAGCAGCTCCGACAGGGGGCGGGAGCAGTACTTC.

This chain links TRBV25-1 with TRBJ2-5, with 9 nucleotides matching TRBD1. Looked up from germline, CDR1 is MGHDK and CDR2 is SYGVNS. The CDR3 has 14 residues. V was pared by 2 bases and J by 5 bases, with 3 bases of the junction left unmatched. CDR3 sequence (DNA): TGTGCCAGCAGTGAACACAGGGGGCAGGAGACCCAGTACTTC. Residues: CASSEHRGQETQYF.

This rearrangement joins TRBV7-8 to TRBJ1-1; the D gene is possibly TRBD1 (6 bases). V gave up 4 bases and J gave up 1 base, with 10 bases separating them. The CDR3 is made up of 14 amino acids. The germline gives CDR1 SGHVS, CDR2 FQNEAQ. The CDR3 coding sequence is TGTGCCAGCAGCTCGGGGGCTGCGAACACTGAAGCTTTCTTT. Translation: CASSSGAANTEAFF.

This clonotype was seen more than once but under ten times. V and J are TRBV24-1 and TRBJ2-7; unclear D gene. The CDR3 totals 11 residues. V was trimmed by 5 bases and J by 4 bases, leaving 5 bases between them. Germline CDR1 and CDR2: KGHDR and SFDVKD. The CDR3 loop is CATSVGYEQYF. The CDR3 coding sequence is TGTGCCACCAGTGTGGGTTACGAGCAGTACTTC.

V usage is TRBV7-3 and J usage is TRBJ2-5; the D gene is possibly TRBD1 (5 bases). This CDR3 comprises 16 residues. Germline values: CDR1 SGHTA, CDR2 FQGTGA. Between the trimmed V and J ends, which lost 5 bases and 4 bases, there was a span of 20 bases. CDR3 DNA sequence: TGTGCCAGCAGCCAAGATCTCCAGGGCGGTACAGAGACCCAGTACTTC. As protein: CASSQDLQGGTETQYF.

The CDR3 loop is CATSDFGYEQYF. CDR3 in DNA: TGTGCCACCAGTGATTTCGGGTACGAGCAGTACTTC. This chain links TRBV24-1 with TRBJ2-7, with no clear D. The CDR3 covers 12 residues. Trimming left V 1 base short and J 4 bases short, with 4 bases between. Germline-derived CDR1 and CDR2 are KGHDR and SFDVKD.

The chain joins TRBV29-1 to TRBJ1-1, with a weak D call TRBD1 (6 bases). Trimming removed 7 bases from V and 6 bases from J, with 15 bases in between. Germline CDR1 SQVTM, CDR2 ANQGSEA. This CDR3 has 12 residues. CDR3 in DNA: TGCAGCGCTATTGCACAGGGCCCTGAAGCTTTCTTT. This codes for CSAIAQGPEAFF. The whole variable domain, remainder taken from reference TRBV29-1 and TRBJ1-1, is SAVISQKPSRDICQRGTSLTIQCQVDSQVTMMFWYRQQPGQSLTLIATANQGSEATYESGFVIDKFPISRPNLTFSTLTVSNMSPEDSSIYLCSAIAQGPEAFFGQGTRLTVV.

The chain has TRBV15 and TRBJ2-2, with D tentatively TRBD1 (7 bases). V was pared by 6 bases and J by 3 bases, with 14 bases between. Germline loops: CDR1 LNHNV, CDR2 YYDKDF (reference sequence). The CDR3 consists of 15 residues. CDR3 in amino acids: CATRLGGTDTGELFF. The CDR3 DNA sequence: TGTGCCACCAGGTTGGGCGGGACAGACACCGGGGAGCTGTTTTTT.

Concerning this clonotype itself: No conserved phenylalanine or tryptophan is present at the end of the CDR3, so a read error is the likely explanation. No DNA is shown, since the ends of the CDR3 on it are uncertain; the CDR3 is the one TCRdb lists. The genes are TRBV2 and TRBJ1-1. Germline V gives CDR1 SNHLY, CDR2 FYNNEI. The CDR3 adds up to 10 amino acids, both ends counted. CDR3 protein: CASSGGMANY.

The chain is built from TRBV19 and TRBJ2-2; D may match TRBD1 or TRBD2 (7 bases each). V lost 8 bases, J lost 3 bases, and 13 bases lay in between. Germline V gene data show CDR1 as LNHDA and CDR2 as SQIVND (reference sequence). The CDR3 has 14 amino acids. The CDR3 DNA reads TGTGCCAGTTCCAGGGGGGGGGACACCGGGGAGCTGTTTTTT. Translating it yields CASSRGGDTGELFF.